This T cell receptor (beta chain) was sequenced for a study of cytomegalovirus exposure and HLA in healthy donors. The wider study: Early release data held about 92 million unique TCRs from HLA-typed donors. Findings of the study overall: Presence/absence analysis assumed near-uniform sequencing depth across donors. The study labeled 150 to 200 TCR beta chains cytomegalovirus-associated. More clonal expansion characterized HLA-associated TCR beta chains than equally common others in a later analysis.

J lost 1 base, V lost 4 bases, and 7 bases had no gene match. The CDR3 is 16 amino acids. CDR1 is SGDLS and CDR2 is YYNGEE in the germline V gene. With regard to this clone: Its antigen is not known.

The PCR ran on 60 Vbeta and 13 Jbeta primers. TCRdb's table, derived via immunoSEQ multiplex PCR, lists solely in-frame clones and lacks some. The sample lists 150,000 to 190,000 clones, approximately 77% occurring once. This rearrangement joins TRBV9 to TRBJ2-7, with TRBD2 identical over 11 bases. The clonotype originates from a man aged 18 to 30 in good health and CMV-seronegative. Sequencing used PBMCs. CDR3 loop: CASSPNSGRVSYEQYF. Here the CDR3 DNA reads TGTGCCAGCAGCCCCAATAGCGGGAGGGTGTCCTACGAGCAGTACTTC.